This T cell receptor (beta chain) was recovered during a study of blood T cell repertoires in COVID-19. Per germline, CDR1 SGHRS and CDR2 YFSETQ. The CDR3 spans 16 residues. Deletions cut 4 bases from V and 2 bases from J, with 19 bases between. Produced via immunoSEQ multiplex PCR; TCRdb's table is partial and in-frame only. Among roughly 110,000 clones listed, around 80% were seen once. This receptor was identified in a man older than 75 with COVID-19, enrolled during active disease. The sequenced sample was peripheral blood. This chain joins TRBV5-1 and TRBJ2-7; D is possibly TRBD1 (6 bases). For the CDR3, the DNA is TGCGCCAGCAGCGGTAGACCGGGACAATCGGCCTACGAGCAGTACTTC. This encodes CASSGRPGQSAYEQYF.